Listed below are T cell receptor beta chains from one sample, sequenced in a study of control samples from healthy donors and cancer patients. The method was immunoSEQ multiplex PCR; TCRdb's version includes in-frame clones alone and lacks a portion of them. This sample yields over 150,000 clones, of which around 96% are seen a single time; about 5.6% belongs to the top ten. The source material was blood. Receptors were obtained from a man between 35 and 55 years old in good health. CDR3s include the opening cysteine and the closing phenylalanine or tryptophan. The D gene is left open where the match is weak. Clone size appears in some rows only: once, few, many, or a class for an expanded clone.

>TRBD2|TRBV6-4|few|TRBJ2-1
CASSLAGGAYNEQFF
TGTGCCAGCAGTCTAGCGGGGGGGGCTTACAATGAGCAGTTCTTC
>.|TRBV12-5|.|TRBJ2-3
CASGLDLPGADTQYF
TGTGCTAGTGGTTTGGACCTCCCGGGCGCAGATACGCAGTATTTT
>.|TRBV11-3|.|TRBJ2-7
CASSLETRGEQYF
TGTGCCAGCAGCTTAGAGACCAGAGGCGAGCAGTACTTC
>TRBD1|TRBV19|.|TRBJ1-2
CASSSQGAPRGYTF
TGTGCCAGTAGTTCCCAGGGGGCGCCGCGAGGCTACACCTTC
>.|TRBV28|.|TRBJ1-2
CASSLSGDGYTF
TGTGCCAGCAGTTTATCAGGTGACGGCTACACCTTC
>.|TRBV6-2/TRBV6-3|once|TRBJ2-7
CASSYGDGSYEQYF
TGTGCCAGCAGTTACGGCGACGGCTCCTACGAGCAGTACTTC
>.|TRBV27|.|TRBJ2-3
CASSYLFTDTQYF
TGTGCCAGCAGTTACTTATTCACAGATACGCAGTATTTT
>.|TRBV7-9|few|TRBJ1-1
CASSLGGPNTEAFF
TGTGCCAGCAGCCTCGGGGGACCGAACACTGAAGCTTTCTTT
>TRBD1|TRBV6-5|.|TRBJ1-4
CASIRDRGNEKLFF
TGTGCCAGCATTCGAGACAGGGGGAATGAAAAACTGTTTTTT
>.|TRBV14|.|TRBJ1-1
CASSQTLNTEAFF
TGTGCCAGCAGTCAGACATTGAACACTGAAGCTTTCTTT
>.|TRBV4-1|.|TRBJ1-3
CASRTRLYSSGNTIYF
TGCGCCAGCAGGACCAGGCTGTATAGCTCTGGAAACACCATATATTTT
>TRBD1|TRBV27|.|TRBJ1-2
CASSQRQGVYGYTF
TGTGCCAGCTCCCAGAGACAGGGAGTATATGGCTACACCTTC
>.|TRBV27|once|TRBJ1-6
CASSRSGSYNSPLHF
TGTGCCAGCAGCCGTTCAGGGAGCTATAATTCACCCCTCCACTTT
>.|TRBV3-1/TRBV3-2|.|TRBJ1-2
CASSQGPGNYGYTF
TGTGCCAGCAGCCAAGGGCCGGGAAACTATGGCTACACCTTC
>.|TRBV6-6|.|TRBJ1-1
CASSYGQMNTEAFF
TGTGCCAGCAGTTATGGACAGATGAACACTGAAGCTTTCTTT
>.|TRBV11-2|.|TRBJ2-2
CASTSTEGLFF
TGTGCCAGCACCTCTACCGAGGGGCTGTTTTTT
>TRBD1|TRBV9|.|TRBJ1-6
CASSVSSQGDREESNSPLHF
TGTGCCAGCAGCGTAAGTAGTCAAGGAGACAGGGAAGAGAGTAATTCACCCCTCCACTTT
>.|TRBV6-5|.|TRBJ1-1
CASSYSRAVEAFF
TGTGCCAGCAGTTACTCGAGAGCGGTTGAAGCTTTCTTT
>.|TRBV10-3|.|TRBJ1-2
CAISDLGTPNTANYGYTF
TGTGCCATCAGTGACCTAGGGACACCGAATACCGCTAACTATGGCTACACCTTC
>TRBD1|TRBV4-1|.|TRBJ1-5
CASSQGGQGINQPQHF
TGCGCCAGCAGCCAAGGGGGACAGGGCATCAATCAGCCCCAGCATTTT
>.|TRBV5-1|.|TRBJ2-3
CASSLEGSPDTQYF
TGCGCCAGCAGCTTGGAAGGTAGTCCAGATACGCAGTATTTT
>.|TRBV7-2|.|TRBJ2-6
CASSLAGAGANVLTF
TGTGCCAGCAGCTTAGCAGGGGCTGGGGCCAACGTCCTGACTTTC
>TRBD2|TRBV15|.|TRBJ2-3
CATSSQRRLAGEFTQYF
TGTGCCACCAGCAGCCAAAGAAGGCTAGCGGGGGAATTTACGCAGTATTTT
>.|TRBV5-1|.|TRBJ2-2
CASSFDPNTGELFF
TGCGCCAGCAGCTTCGACCCGAACACCGGGGAGCTGTTTTTT
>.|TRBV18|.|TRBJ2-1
CASSPIYTGAPPDEQFF
TGTGCCAGCTCACCCATTTACACGGGGGCGCCCCCCGATGAGCAGTTCTTC
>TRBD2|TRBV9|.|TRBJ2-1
CASSPGTSGAGEQFF
TGTGCCAGCAGCCCCGGGACTAGCGGGGCAGGGGAGCAGTTCTTC
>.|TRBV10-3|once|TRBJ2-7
CAISGGLGLDEQYF
TGTGCCATCAGTGGCGGGTTGGGGTTAGACGAGCAGTACTTC
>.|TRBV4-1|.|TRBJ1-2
CASSQAGGVGYGYTF
TGCGCCAGCAGCCAAGCTGGGGGGGTTGGCTATGGCTACACCTTC
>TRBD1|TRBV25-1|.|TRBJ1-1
CASSEPDRVGTEAFF
TGTGCCAGCAGTGAACCAGACAGGGTGGGCACTGAAGCTTTCTTT
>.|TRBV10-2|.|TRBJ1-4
CASSVIGEGTNEKLFF
TGCGCCAGCAGTGTTATCGGGGAGGGGACTAATGAAAAACTGTTTTTT
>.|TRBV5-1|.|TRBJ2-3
CASSLQVSARDTQYF
TGCGCCAGCAGCTTGCAGGTCTCCGCGAGAGATACGCAGTATTTT
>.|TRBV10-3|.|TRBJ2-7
CAISEKMYEQYF
TGTGCCATCAGTGAGAAGATGTACGAGCAGTACTTC
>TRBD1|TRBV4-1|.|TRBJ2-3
CASSRTGGKGTDTQYF
TGCGCCAGCAGCCGAACAGGGGGCAAAGGGACAGATACGCAGTATTTT
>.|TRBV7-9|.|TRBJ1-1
CASSSQPDSEAFF
TGTGCCAGCAGCTCACAACCAGACAGCGAAGCTTTCTTT
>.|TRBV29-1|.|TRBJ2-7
CSVAQGSSYEQYF
TGCAGCGTTGCTCAGGGGAGCTCCTACGAGCAGTACTTC
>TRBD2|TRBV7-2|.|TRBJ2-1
CASSLRDPGGEQFF
TGTGCCAGCAGCTTACGGGACCCCGGGGGGGAGCAGTTCTTC
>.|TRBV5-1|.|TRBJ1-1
CASSLGQVLGNTEAFF
TGCGCCAGCAGCTTGGGACAGGTGCTGGGGAACACTGAAGCTTTCTTT
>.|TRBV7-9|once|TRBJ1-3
CASSGPQAAGNTIYF
TGTGCCAGCAGCGGACCCCAAGCGGCTGGAAACACCATATATTTT
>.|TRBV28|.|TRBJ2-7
CASSLAGADYEQYF
TGTGCCAGCAGTTTGGCAGGGGCGGACTACGAGCAGTACTTC
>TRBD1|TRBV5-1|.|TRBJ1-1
CASSPFGTGGTEAFF
TGCGCCAGCAGCCCCTTCGGGACAGGGGGCACTGAAGCTTTCTTT
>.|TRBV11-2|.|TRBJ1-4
CASSLGVATNEKLFF
TGTGCCAGCAGCTTAGGCGTTGCAACTAATGAAAAACTGTTTTTT
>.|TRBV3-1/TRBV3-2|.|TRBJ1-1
CASSQEGRVQSDEAFF
TGTGCCAGCAGCCAAGAGGGCAGGGTTCAATCTGATGAAGCTTTCTTT
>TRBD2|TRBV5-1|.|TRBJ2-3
CARSGGGAGDTQYF
TGCGCCCGCAGCGGCGGGGGGGCAGGAGATACGCAGTATTTT
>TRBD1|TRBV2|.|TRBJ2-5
CASSEVQGAETQYF
TGTGCCAGCAGTGAAGTACAGGGGGCTGAGACCCAGTACTTC
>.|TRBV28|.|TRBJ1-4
CASSRLPRGLNEKLFF
TGTGCCAGCAGTCGACTTCCTCGGGGCTTGAATGAAAAACTGTTTTTT
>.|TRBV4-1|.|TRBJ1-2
CASSQIQGYAYGYTF
TGCGCCAGCAGCCAGATACAGGGTTACGCCTATGGCTACACCTTC
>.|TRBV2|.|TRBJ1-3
CASHMGSGNTIYF
TGTGCCAGCCACATGGGCTCTGGAAACACCATATATTTT
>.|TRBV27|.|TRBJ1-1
CASSTPTGVNTEAFF
TGTGCCAGCAGTACCCCGACAGGCGTGAACACTGAAGCTTTCTTT
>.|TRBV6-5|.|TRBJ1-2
CASSYSGGDDGYTF
TGTGCCAGCAGTTACTCGGGGGGAGACGATGGCTACACCTTC
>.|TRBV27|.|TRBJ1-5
CASSFAGGNQPQHF
TGTGCCAGCAGTTTCGCTGGGGGCAATCAGCCCCAGCATTTT
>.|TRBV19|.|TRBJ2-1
CASSIGSRNEQFF
TGTGCCAGTAGTATCGGGAGTAGGAATGAGCAGTTCTTC
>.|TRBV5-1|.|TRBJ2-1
CASSFLDSYNEQFF
TGCGCCAGCAGCTTCTTAGACTCCTACAATGAGCAGTTCTTC
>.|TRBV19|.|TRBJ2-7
CASSIAAGRNSEQYF
TGTGCCAGTAGTATAGCGGCAGGGAGAAATAGCGAGCAGTACTTC
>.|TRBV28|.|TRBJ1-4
CASSSPPGRRGGEKLFF
TGTGCCAGCAGTTCACCGCCCGGACGCCGGGGGGGAGAAAAACTGTTTTTT
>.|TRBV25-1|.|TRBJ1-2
CASRQGYGYTF
TGTGCCAGCAGGCAGGGCTATGGCTACACCTTC
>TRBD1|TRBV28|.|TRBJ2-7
CASSSSRTGGRYEQYF
TGTGCCAGCAGCTCCTCACGGACAGGGGGCAGATACGAGCAGTACTTC
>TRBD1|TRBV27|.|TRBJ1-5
CASRGQQNQPQHF
TGTGCCAGCAGGGGACAGCAGAATCAGCCCCAGCATTTT
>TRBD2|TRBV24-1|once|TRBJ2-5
CATAGDPKETQYF
TGTGCCACTGCGGGGGACCCTAAAGAGACCCAGTACTTC
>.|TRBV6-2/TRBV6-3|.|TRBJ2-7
CASSYPTRAEQYF
TGTGCCAGCAGTTACCCTACTAGGGCCGAGCAGTACTTC
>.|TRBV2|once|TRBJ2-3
CASSARLTVADTQYF
TGTGCCAGCAGTGCCAGACTCACGGTTGCAGATACGCAGTATTTT